These 8 T cell receptor beta chains originate from one sample sequenced in a study of blood T cell repertoires in COVID-19. The table came from immunoSEQ multiplex PCR; TCRdb's copy has only in-frame clones and leaves some out. This table holds roughly 330,000 clones, 85% to 90% found once. The sequenced sample consisted of peripheral blood. The receptor source for this set is a woman aged 45-65 years with active or convalescent COVID-19.

The chain has TRBV6-1 and TRBJ2-2; D remains unclear. This CDR3 region has 18 residues. CDR1 and CDR2 (germline): MNHNS, SASEGT. Between the trimmed V and J ends, which lost 2 bases and 0 bases, there was a span of 16 bases. DNA for the CDR3: TGTGCCAGCAGTGAACCCTCGTCGGCGGATACGAACACCGGGGAGCTGTTTTTT. This gives the protein CASSEPSSADTNTGELFF.

The rearrangement uses TRBV7-2 and TRBJ2-1, with D maybe TRBD1 (7 bases). V lost 1 base, J lost 9 bases, and 16 bases lay in between. Germline CDR1 reads SGHTA; CDR2 reads FQGNSA. The length of the CDR3 is 15 residues. The CDR3 loop reads CASSLEPGGSGEQFF. In DNA form, the CDR3 reads TGTGCCAGCAGCTTAGAACCAGGGGGTAGCGGTGAGCAGTTCTTC.

The chain is built from TRBV9 and TRBJ1-2, with 7 bases lining up with TRBD1. Germline V gene lookup returns CDR1 SGDLS and CDR2 YYNGEE. The trim removed 4 bases at V and 4 bases at J, leaving 13 bases unmatched. This CDR3 has 16 amino acids. The DNA for the CDR3 is TGTGCCAGCAGCCTTTTTGGGACAGCCCCGATCTATGGCTACACCTTC. It is translated as CASSLFGTAPIYGYTF.

The chain joins TRBV7-2 to TRBJ2-3, with TRBD2 matching over 9 bases. CDR1 and CDR2 from the germline V gene are SGHTA and FQGNSA. The CDR3 spans 16 residues. The V gene end was trimmed by 1 base and the J gene end by 5 bases; junction bases not matched to a gene: 7. CDR3 in amino acids: CASSLVAGGHQDTQYF. The CDR3, as DNA: TGTGCCAGCAGCTTAGTGGCGGGGGGGCATCAAGATACGCAGTATTTT.

V is TRBV2 and J is TRBJ1-2; TRBD1 matches 9 bases. Looked up from germline, CDR1 is SNHLY and CDR2 is FYNNEI. Losses at the gene ends were 4 bases for V and 6 bases for J; bases not matched to a gene: 9. The CDR3 consists of 15 residues. CDR3 DNA: TGTGCCAGCAGTGCCCGGGACAGGGTGGGGGATGGCTACACCTTC. This encodes CASSARDRVGDGYTF. The full variable domain, completed using reference TRBV2 and TRBJ1-2, is EPEVTQTPSHQVTQMGQEVILRCVPISNHLYFYWYRQILGQKVEFLVSFYNNEISEKSEIFDDQFSVERPDGSNFTLKIRSTKLEDSAMYFCASSARDRVGDGYTFGSGTRLTVV.

The rearrangement uses TRBV30 and TRBJ1-5; perhaps TRBD1 as D (6 bases). CDR1 and CDR2 (germline): GTSNPN, SVGIG (reference sequence). V lost 2 bases to trimming and J lost 7 bases, with 12 bases between them. The CDR3 is 13 amino acids. The CDR3 DNA reads TGTGCCTGGAGTTTCAACAGGGACCAGCCCCAGCATTTT. This codes for CAWSFNRDQPQHF. Filled out from reference TRBV30 and TRBJ1-5, the complete variable domain reads SQTIHQWPATLVQPVGSPLSLECTVEGTSNPNLYWYRQAAGRGLQLLFYSVGIGQISSEVPQNLSASRPQDRQFILSSKKLLLSDSGFYLCAWSFNRDQPQHFGDGTRLSIL.

This chain's CDR3 is CASSLQASGRYEQYF. CDR3 DNA: TGTGCCAGCAGCCTCCAGGCTAGCGGGCGTTACGAGCAGTACTTC. This chain links TRBV28 with TRBJ2-7; 8 nucleotides match TRBD2. The length of the CDR3 is 15 residues. V lost 6 bases and J lost 4; bases outside the gene matches: 11. CDR1 and CDR2 from the germline V gene are MDHEN and SYDVKM.

This clone appeared a few times. V and J are TRBV27 and TRBJ1-2; the D is unclear. The CDR3 runs 15 residues. Trimming removed 2 bases at V and 5 bases at J, with 15 bases between. Per germline, CDR1 MNHEY and CDR2 SMNVEV (reference sequence). CDR3 sequence: CASSLQAQPPYGYTF. The CDR3 coding sequence is TGTGCCAGCAGTTTACAGGCCCAACCGCCTTATGGCTACACCTTC.